Shown below are 24 T cell receptor beta chains from a single sample sequenced in a study of blood T cell repertoires in COVID-19. Data came from immunoSEQ multiplex PCR; TCRdb stores just in-frame clones and leaves some out. The sample contains about 150,000 clones, approximately 80% of which appear only once. The source material was PBMCs or T cells enriched from blood (not recorded which). The receptors stem from a woman in her thirties or forties who had recovered from COVID-19.

The chain carries TRBV5-1 and TRBJ1-2; D perhaps matches TRBD1 (6 bases). Trimming removed 1 base at V and 7 bases at J, with 14 bases between. The CDR3 has 14 residues. Germline CDR1 and CDR2: SGHRS and YFSETQ. The CDR3 sequence is CASSLISQGPGYTF. CDR3 bases: TGCGCCAGCAGCTTGATATCACAGGGCCCTGGCTACACCTTC.

The chain has TRBV9 and TRBJ2-2; 8 positions agree with TRBD1. V was pared by 4 bases and J by 2 bases, with 7 bases of the junction left unmatched. Per the germline V gene, CDR1 is SGDLS and CDR2 is YYNGEE. The CDR3 has 16 amino acids. This chain's CDR3 is CASSPGQGANTGELFF. CDR3 bases: TGTGCCAGCAGCCCTGGACAGGGAGCAAACACCGGGGAGCTGTTTTTT.

As for this clone: The identical CDR3 is also encoded by other nucleotide sequences in the sample. The V gene is TRBV29-1, the J gene TRBJ1-2; D is unresolved. This CDR3 has 12 amino acids. V lost 6 bases, J lost 2 bases, and 10 bases lay in between. Germline CDR1 SQVTM, CDR2 ANQGSEA. The CDR3 spells CSVSGGNYGYTF. The CDR3, as DNA: TGCAGCGTGTCGGGAGGGAACTATGGCTACACCTTC.

This rearrangement joins TRBV7-2 to TRBJ2-1; D remains ambiguous. Germline CDR1 is SGHTA and CDR2 is FQGNSA. With 5 bases removed from V and 8 bases from J, the gap between germline ends came to 10 bases. This CDR3 comprises 12 residues. CDR3 region: CASSLRLHEQFF. In DNA form, the CDR3 reads TGTGCCAGCAGCCTGAGATTGCATGAGCAGTTCTTC.

The V and J genes are TRBV10-3 and TRBJ2-1; 10 nucleotides agree with TRBD2. V dropped 6 bases and J dropped 4; count of bases not matched to a gene: 6. This CDR3 has 15 residues. Germline lookup yields CDR1 ENHRY and CDR2 SYGVKD. CDR3 amino acids: CAISLSGGAYNEQFF. The DNA for the CDR3 is TGTGCCATCAGCCTCAGCGGGGGGGCTTACAATGAGCAGTTCTTC.

The V and J genes are TRBV6-5 and TRBJ2-6; no firm D call. The germline V and J ends were trimmed by 2 bases and 0 bases, with 5 bases remaining between them. Germline CDR1 MNHEY, CDR2 SVGAGI. The CDR3 length is 15 residues. CDR3 in amino acids: CASSYRSSGANVLTF. For the CDR3, the DNA is TGTGCCAGCAGTTACAGGAGCTCTGGGGCCAACGTCCTGACTTTC.

The CDR3 sequence: CAWSVPAGAQPQHF. For the CDR3, the DNA is TGTGCCTGGAGTGTACCCGCAGGGGCCCAGCCCCAGCATTTT. The V gene is TRBV30, the J gene TRBJ1-5; weak D call: TRBD1 (6 bases). In germline, CDR1 is GTSNPN, CDR2 SVGIG (reference sequence). The CDR3 runs to 14 residues. Trimming shortened V by 0 bases and J by 7 bases, and 13 bases separated the two germline ends. The entire variable domain, with the rest obtained from reference TRBV30 and TRBJ1-5, is as follows: SQTIHQWPATLVQPVGSPLSLECTVEGTSNPNLYWYRQAAGRGLQLLFYSVGIGQISSEVPQNLSASRPQDRQFILSSKKLLLSDSGFYLCAWSVPAGAQPQHFGDGTRLSIL.

This clone was seen a single time. The chain joins TRBV9 to TRBJ2-3; TRBD2 aligns across 14 bases. The germline gives CDR1 SGDLS, CDR2 YYNGEE. This CDR3 contains 19 residues. V lost 4 bases to trimming and J lost 0 bases; unmatched junction nucleotides: 10. CDR3: CASSSQTSGGALSTDTQYF. CDR3 nucleotides: TGTGCCAGCAGCTCTCAGACTAGCGGGGGGGCATTAAGCACAGATACGCAGTATTTT.

This chain links TRBV27 with TRBJ2-3; D remains unclear. Germline-derived CDR1 and CDR2 are MNHEY and SMNVEV (reference sequence). Trimming stripped 4 bases from V and 4 bases from J, with 9 bases between. The CDR3 is made up of 13 amino acids. This chain's CDR3 is CASSSPSADTQYF. Here the CDR3 DNA reads TGTGCCAGCAGTTCCCCCTCGGCAGATACGCAGTATTTT.

The chain carries TRBV24-1 and TRBJ2-5, with TRBD2 identical over 9 bases. The CDR3 sequence is 15 residues long. The trim removed 8 bases at V and 4 bases at J, leaving 10 bases unmatched. CDR1 is KGHDR, CDR2 SFDVKD, per germline. CDR3 nucleotides: TGTGCCACCAACCGGTGCGGGGGGGCGCGAGAGACCCAGTACTTC. This codes for CATNRCGGARETQYF.

The V gene is TRBV11-2, the J gene TRBJ1-3; no definite D call. The germline V gene has CDR1 SGHAT and CDR2 FQNNGV. Trimming cost V 1 base and J 0 bases, with 4 bases left between them. The length of the CDR3 is 14 residues. The CDR3 sequence is CASSLAVSGNTIYF. The CDR3 DNA reads as TGTGCCAGCAGCTTAGCAGTCTCTGGAAACACCATATATTTT.

This clone showed up just a few times. The rearrangement links TRBV6-5 to TRBJ2-7; the D gene is possibly TRBD2 (5 bases). Germline CDR1 is MNHEY and CDR2 is SVGAGI. The CDR3 is made up of 13 amino acids. V was trimmed by 6 bases and J by 2 bases, leaving 11 bases between them. The DNA of the CDR3 is TGTGCCAGCAGGGACCAGACTACCTACGAGCAGTACTTC. Translated: CASRDQTTYEQYF.

V gene TRBV5-4 combines with J gene TRBJ2-3; D call uncertain. Germline lookup yields CDR1 SGHNT and CDR2 YYREEE (reference sequence). V was cut by 0 bases and J by 0 bases, with 5 bases left in between. This CDR3 has 14 residues. The CDR3 protein is CASSLDSSTDTQYF. DNA of the CDR3: TGTGCCAGCAGCTTGGACTCCAGCACAGATACGCAGTATTTT.

This clone was observed a single time. This chain uses TRBV6-6 with TRBJ1-2, with D perhaps TRBD1 (5 bases). The CDR3 sequence is 13 residues long. Germline V gives CDR1 MNHNY, CDR2 SVGAGI (reference sequence). V was pared by 2 bases and J by 7 bases, with 11 bases between. CDR3 sequence (DNA): TGTGCCAGCAGTTACATGGAGGGGAGTGGCTACACCTTC. Translation: CASSYMEGSGYTF.

The chain employs TRBV24-1 and TRBJ1-2; D is ambiguous. V was pared by 9 bases and J by 7 bases, with 20 bases between. This CDR3 has 14 amino acids. The germline V gene has CDR1 KGHDR and CDR2 SFDVKD. The CDR3 sequence is CATPRVCHFSGYTF. DNA of the CDR3: TGTGCCACCCCCCGGGTTTGTCATTTTAGTGGCTACACCTTC.

This clone was seen only a few times. V and J are TRBV13 and TRBJ2-7; the match to TRBD2 covers 10 bases. J gave up 1 base and V 5 bases, and 5 bases lay outside the gene matches. The CDR3 contains 15 residues. Germline values: CDR1 PRHDT, CDR2 FYEKMQ (reference sequence). Here the CDR3 DNA reads TGTGCCAGCAGCATTAGCGGGAGGCGGTCCTACGAGCAGTACTTC. This codes for CASSISGRRSYEQYF. Full variable domain (outside the CDR3, taken from reference TRBV13 and TRBJ2-7): AAGVIQSPRHLIKEKRETATLKCYPIPRHDTVYWYQQGPGQDPQFLISFYEKMQSDKGSIPDRFSAQQFSDYHSELNMSSLELGDSALYFCASSISGRRSYEQYFGPGTRLTVT.

The chain joins TRBV5-1 to TRBJ1-6, with 10 nucleotides matching TRBD1. The V and J ends lost 4 bases and 10 bases, in that order; junction bases with no gene match: 5. Germline values: CDR1 SGHRS, CDR2 YFSETQ. CDR3 length: 14 residues. CDR3 DNA: TGCGCCAGCAGCACCTCGGGACAGGGGTCACCCCTCCACTTT. This encodes CASSTSGQGSPLHF.

The chain links TRBV7-2 to TRBJ2-3, with 10 bases matching TRBD2. The CDR3 extends over 15 amino acids. CDR1 and CDR2 from the germline V gene are SGHTA and FQGNSA. V was pared by 5 bases and J by 2 bases, with 4 bases of the junction left unmatched. CDR3 in DNA: TGTGCCAGCAGCACTCTAGCGGGGGACACAGATACGCAGTATTTT. Translated, it gives CASSTLAGDTDTQYF. Combining the CDR3 with reference TRBV7-2 and TRBJ2-3 gives the whole variable domain GAGVSQSPSNKVTEKGKDVELRCDPISGHTALYWYRQSLGQGLEFLIYFQGNSAPDKSGLPSDRFSAERTGGSVSTLTIQRTQQEDSAVYLCASSTLAGDTDTQYFGPGTRLTVL.

This sequence joins TRBV4-2 and TRBJ2-1; 10 bases map to TRBD2. Germline V gene data show CDR1 as LGHNA and CDR2 as YNFKEQ. V dropped 1 base and J dropped 4; count of bases not matched to a gene: 4. The CDR3 covers 16 residues. The CDR3: CASSQASGGQYNEQFF. The CDR3, as DNA: TGTGCCAGCAGCCAAGCTAGCGGGGGACAATACAATGAGCAGTTCTTC.

In nucleotides, the CDR3 is TGTGCCAGCAGGCCCCCAGGGATTAACCAGCCCCAGCATTTT. Translating gives CASRPPGINQPQHF. This sequence joins TRBV27 and TRBJ1-5, with D tentatively TRBD1 (5 bases). CDR3 length: 14 amino acids. Trimming left V 6 bases short and J 7 bases short, with 16 bases between. CDR1 is MNHEY and CDR2 is SMNVEV in the germline V gene (reference sequence).

This clone was seen just once. The V call is TRBV9, the J call TRBJ2-1, with D possibly being TRBD2 (7 bases). V was pared by 4 bases and J by 2 bases, with 13 bases between. The CDR3 sequence is 15 residues long. Looked up from germline, CDR1 is SGDLS and CDR2 is YYNGEE. The CDR3 DNA reads TGTGCCAGCAGCCTCGGCGGGGGCACCTACAATGAGCAGTTCTTC. Its translation: CASSLGGGTYNEQFF.

V usage is TRBV18 and J usage is TRBJ1-2, with TRBD1 matching 7 bases. CDR1 and CDR2 from the germline V gene are KGHSH and LQKENI. The CDR3 length is 12 residues. J gave up 7 bases and V 5 bases, and 4 bases lay outside the gene matches. Here the CDR3 DNA reads TGTGCCAGCTCAGCCGACAGGGCTGGCTACACCTTC. Protein: CASSADRAGYTF.

The sample holds a few counts of this clone. The genes are TRBV18 and TRBJ2-5, with 8 bases matching TRBD2. J was trimmed by 5 bases and V by 3 bases; bases with no gene match: 5. The germline gives CDR1 KGHSH, CDR2 LQKENI. The CDR3 length is 14 residues. The CDR3 DNA follows: TGTGCCAGCTCACCTGGGACTAGAAGGGAGACCCAGTACTTC. This sequence encodes CASSPGTRRETQYF. The variable domain in full, completed from reference TRBV18 and TRBJ2-5, reads NAGVMQNPRHLVRRRGQEARLRCSPMKGHSHVYWYRQLPEEGLKFMVYLQKENIIDESGMPKERFSAEFPKEGPSILRIQQVVRGDSAAYFCASSPGTRRETQYFGPGTRLLVL.

The V gene is TRBV4-1, the J gene TRBJ1-1; D is ambiguous. The CDR3 sequence is 13 residues long. In germline, CDR1 is MGHRA, CDR2 YSYEKL. V lost 5 bases and J lost 5, with 12 bases in between. CDR3 sequence (DNA): TGCGCCAGCAGCGGGCGGAGGCAGACTGAAGCTTTCTTT. Its protein is CASSGRRQTEAFF.